The clone carrying this T cell receptor (beta chain) was seen more than once but under ten times. The antigen remains unidentified. The sample comes from a study of T cell repertoires in cytomegalovirus infection. Study background: HLA-B-restricted CMV epitopes that are well studied, plus recently identified HLA-C-restricted ones, were used by the study. CMV infection together with matching HLA type was indicated by public TCR beta signatures. Study-wide points: Ex vivo, HLA-C-restricted CMV-specific TCR beta clonotypes prevailed over the rest of the response. Cumulative frequency (of public TCR beta family members) identified carriers of CMV plus the relevant HLA.

Each CDR3 protein is one row after TCRdb ran MiXCR on the reads. Here the sample spans about 63,000 distinct CDR3 sequences, 20% to 25% being singletons. CDR1 and CDR2 from the germline V gene are SGHVS and FQNEAQ. J was trimmed by 6 bases and V by 4 bases; bases with no gene match: 5. The CDR3 has 14 amino acids. The sequencing used CD8+ T cells from cultured PBMCs, collected from culture after CMV antigen stimulation. The receptor's source is a human donor in good health (CMV status not recorded). Some clones in this sample may be carry-over from other donors' samples. The chain recombines TRBV7-8 with TRBJ2-2, with 7 bases fitting TRBD1. CDR3 loop: CASSSDRVPGELFF. CDR3 bases: TGTGCCAGCAGCTCTGACAGGGTTCCCGGGGAGCTGTTTTTT.